Presented here are 26 T cell receptor beta chains from one specimen sequenced in a study of cytomegalovirus exposure and HLA in healthy donors. PCR primers comprised 60 Vbeta and 13 Jbeta primers. Profiled with immunoSEQ multiplex PCR; TCRdb holds only in-frame clones, not every one. The sample holds 150,000 to 200,000 clones; about four fifths are singletons and the top ten take about 5.6%. Input material: PBMCs. The receptors here all came from a young woman in good health and CMV-seropositive.

V usage is TRBV25-1 and J usage is TRBJ1-1; D may be TRBD1 (5 bases). V was shortened by 4 bases and J by 3 bases, with 12 bases between the two germline ends. Germline CDR1 MGHDK, CDR2 SYGVNS. CDR3 length: 14 residues. The CDR3 loop reads CASSADKTYTEAFF. The CDR3 bases are TGTGCCAGCAGTGCGGACAAAACTTACACTGAAGCTTTCTTT.

This sequence joins TRBV6-5 and TRBJ2-1, with 8 bases fitting TRBD2. The CDR3 has 15 residues. Germline CDR1 MNHEY, CDR2 SVGAGI. The V gene end was trimmed by 5 bases and the J gene end by 8 bases; junction bases not matched to a gene: 11. In nucleotides, the CDR3 is TGTGCCAGCAGTCCCTGGGGTCTTAGCGGGGATGAGCAGTTCTTC. Encoded protein: CASSPWGLSGDEQFF.

V usage is TRBV29-1 and J usage is TRBJ1-5; weak D call: TRBD1 (5 bases). Germline loops: CDR1 SQVTM, CDR2 ANQGSEA. V was pared by 6 bases and J by 4 bases, with 16 bases between. This CDR3 is 14 amino acids long. As DNA, the CDR3 is TGCAGCGTCTCTGCCAGGGCCTCTAATCAGCCCCAGCATTTT. It specifies CSVSARASNQPQHF.

This clone was counted a few times. The V call is TRBV6-1, the J call TRBJ1-3, with D tentatively TRBD1 (5 bases). The germline V gene encodes CDR1 MNHNS and CDR2 SASEGT. The CDR3 has 15 amino acids. Trimming took off 2 bases at V and 3 bases at J, with 11 bases between the two ends. The CDR3 region has the DNA TGTGCCAGCAGTGAATCTATAGGGGTTGGAAACACCATATATTTT. Translation: CASSESIGVGNTIYF.

This rearrangement joins TRBV10-2 to TRBJ1-2, with TRBD1 identical over 8 bases. Germline trimming cut 6 bases from V and 8 bases from J; bases unmatched to any gene: 5. This CDR3 contains 12 residues. CDR1 WSHSY and CDR2 SAAADI come from the germline V gene. As DNA, the CDR3 is TGCGCCAGCAGAGGACAGGGTTACGGCTACACCTTC. Its translation: CASRGQGYGYTF.

CDR3 sequence: CASSTPSRGPSNEKLFF. DNA of the CDR3: TGTGCCAGCAGCACCCCCTCAAGGGGGCCTAGTAATGAAAAACTGTTTTTT. The chain combines TRBV11-2 with TRBJ1-4; 7 bases are a match to TRBD1. With V trimmed by 5 bases and J by 4 bases, 13 bases remained unmatched. In germline, CDR1 is SGHAT, CDR2 FQNNGV. The CDR3 covers 17 residues.

The chain recombines TRBV9 with TRBJ1-5; D might be TRBD1 (5 bases). V was pared by 3 bases and J by 5 bases, with 12 bases between. The CDR3 spans 14 residues. From germline, CDR1 is SGDLS and CDR2 YYNGEE. In nucleotides, the CDR3 is TGTGCCAGCAGCGCAGACAGTCGTTATCAGCCCCAGCATTTT. Translating it yields CASSADSRYQPQHF.

This clone has a handful of counts. This chain joins TRBV5-6 and TRBJ1-4; 8 positions agree with TRBD1. The CDR3 runs 16 residues. Trimming removed 3 bases from V and 4 bases from J; junction bases left unmatched: 8. CDR1 is SGHDT and CDR2 is YYEEEE in the germline V gene. The chain's CDR3 is CASSSLGQGFNEKLFF. CDR3 DNA: TGTGCCAGCAGCTCCCTCGGACAGGGCTTTAATGAAAAACTGTTTTTT.

As concerns this clone: One end of the junction does not line up with germline, which may come from a read error. The genes are TRBV6-5 and TRBJ1-2, with 9 bases aligning to TRBD1. The CDR3 runs to 13 residues. The germline CDR1 and CDR2 sequences are MNHEY and SVGAGI. The DNA of the CDR3 is TGTGCCAGCAGACGATCCACCGGGACAGGGTGCGCCTTC. As protein: CASRRSTGTGCAF.

For this clone: Other DNA sequences in the same sample also yield this CDR3. V and J are TRBV5-1 and TRBJ2-7, with 7 bases aligning to TRBD2. Losses at the gene ends were 0 bases for V and 3 bases for J; bases not matched to a gene: 3. The CDR3 is 14 residues long. CDR1 SGHRS and CDR2 YFSETQ come from the germline V gene. The CDR3 here is CASSLEGGSYEQYF. Here the CDR3 DNA reads TGCGCCAGCAGCTTGGAGGGCGGGAGCTACGAGCAGTACTTC.

The chain combines TRBV7-9 with TRBJ2-1; possible D gene TRBD1, 5 bases. This CDR3 is built from 13 residues. The ends were cut back, 6 bases at V and 6 bases at J, with 12 bases in the middle. Germline V gene sequence: CDR1 SEHNR, CDR2 FQNEAQ (reference sequence). The CDR3, as DNA: TGTGCCAGCAGACTCAGGGTATCCAATGAGCAGTTCTTC. It encodes CASRLRVSNEQFF.

The rearrangement links TRBV28 to TRBJ1-3; D ambiguous. Germline V lookup: CDR1 MDHEN, CDR2 SYDVKM. V was shortened by 2 bases and J by 2 bases, with 10 bases between the two germline ends. This CDR3 has 15 amino acids. The CDR3 coding sequence is TGTGCCAGCAGTTTAAGTCAGACTACTGGAAACACCATATATTTT. Translated, it gives CASSLSQTTGNTIYF.

V gene TRBV10-2 combines with J gene TRBJ2-3, with TRBD1 identical over 7 bases. Trimming at V came to 6 bases and at J to 2 bases, leaving 5 bases not matched to a gene. Germline CDR1 WSHSY, CDR2 SAAADI. The CDR3 runs 14 residues. CDR3 in amino acids: CASRDDRVTDTQYF. The CDR3 coding sequence is TGCGCCAGCAGAGACGACAGGGTCACAGATACGCAGTATTTT.

This clone was seen a few times. The V call is TRBV5-6, the J call TRBJ2-7; maybe TRBD1 (5 bases). This CDR3 region has 14 residues. Germline CDR1 reads SGHDT; CDR2 reads YYEEEE. Trimming took 3 bases from V and 5 from J, leaving 15 bases between them. CDR3 in amino acids: CASSSEQGPHEQYF. Written as DNA, the CDR3 is TGTGCCAGCAGCTCGGAGCAGGGCCCCCACGAGCAGTACTTC.

The chain is built from TRBV10-1 and TRBJ2-7; tentative D call: TRBD2 (6 bases). CDR3 length: 14 amino acids. V dropped 2 bases and J dropped 1 base, with 9 bases sitting between them. Germline V CDR1 and CDR2: WNHNN, SYGVQD (reference sequence). The CDR3 bases are TGCGCCAGCAGTGAGCCAGGGAGGTCCTACGAGCAGTACTTC. It codes for CASSEPGRSYEQYF.

This chain connects TRBV29-1 to TRBJ1-2, with 10 positions matching TRBD1. Germline CDR1 SQVTM, CDR2 ANQGSEA. The CDR3 is made up of 13 amino acids. J was trimmed by 3 bases and V by 7 bases; bases with no gene match: 5. The CDR3 here is CSAGTGVYYGYTF. CDR3 bases: TGCAGCGCGGGGACAGGGGTTTACTATGGCTACACCTTC. Drawing the rest from reference TRBV29-1 and TRBJ1-2, the complete variable domain is SAVISQKPSRDICQRGTSLTIQCQVDSQVTMMFWYRQQPGQSLTLIATANQGSEATYESGFVIDKFPISRPNLTFSTLTVSNMSPEDSSIYLCSAGTGVYYGYTFGSGTRLTVV.

The J gene is TRBJ2-3, the V gene TRBV19; no definite D call. V lost 7 bases and J lost 5, with 13 bases in between. CDR3 length equals 13 residues. From germline, CDR1 is LNHDA and CDR2 SQIVND (reference sequence). CDR3 loop: CASTPRPQDTQYF. DNA of the CDR3: TGTGCCAGTACCCCGCGGCCCCAAGATACGCAGTATTTT.

The chain has TRBV5-6 and TRBJ1-2; D call uncertain. Per germline, CDR1 SGHDT and CDR2 YYEEEE. CDR3 length: 14 amino acids. Deletions cut 2 bases from V and 8 bases from J, with 16 bases between. This chain's CDR3 is CASSLTFYLGGYTF. The CDR3 nucleotides are TGTGCCAGCAGCTTAACCTTTTACCTAGGAGGCTACACCTTC.

The chain carries TRBV7-2 and TRBJ2-2; maybe TRBD2 (7 bases). The CDR3 runs 17 residues. Trimming pared 5 bases from V and 0 bases from J, leaving 16 bases between. Germline assignment: CDR1 SGHTA and CDR2 FQGNSA. CDR3 protein: CASSPEWGGTNTGELFF. CDR3 in DNA: TGTGCCAGCAGCCCGGAGTGGGGGGGCACGAACACCGGGGAGCTGTTTTTT.

In the case of this clone: A junction boundary mismatches the germline segment, possibly from a read error. The chain links TRBV27 to TRBJ2-7, with 8 bases that match TRBD2. Looked up from germline, CDR1 is MNHEY and CDR2 is SMNVEV (reference sequence). The CDR3 has 15 amino acids. The CDR3, as DNA: TGTGCCAGCAGCTTATCGGGACTAGGGCACTACGAGCAGTACTTC. Translating it yields CASSLSGLGHYEQYF.

This clone was detected only once. The V call is TRBV4-2, the J call TRBJ1-4; maybe TRBD1 (6 bases). CDR3 size: 17 residues. Germline CDR1 and CDR2: LGHNA and YNFKEQ. V lost 5 bases and J 5 bases, leaving 21 bases between the germline ends. The CDR3 spells CASSKTDLDRGNEKLFF. CDR3 coding DNA: TGTGCCAGCAGCAAAACTGACTTGGACAGAGGGAATGAAAAACTGTTTTTT.

The table lists this clone with a few counts. The chain is built from TRBV5-1 and TRBJ2-5, with D unresolved. Germline assignment: CDR1 SGHRS and CDR2 YFSETQ. This CDR3 is built from 12 residues. The V end lost 6 bases, the J end lost 4 bases, and 10 bases lay between the germline ends. The CDR3 loop reads CASTPGRETQYF. The CDR3, as DNA: TGCGCCAGCACCCCTGGTAGAGAGACCCAGTACTTC.

The rearrangement uses TRBV9 and TRBJ2-2, with D perhaps matching TRBD1 (6 bases). The CDR3 is made up of 15 amino acids. The V end was cut by 7 bases, the J end by 5 bases, with 18 bases between. Germline V gene lookup returns CDR1 SGDLS and CDR2 YYNGEE. DNA for the CDR3: TGTGCCAGCGGTACGGAGCAGGGGCTAACCGGGGAGCTGTTTTTT. Its protein is CASGTEQGLTGELFF.

J is TRBJ1-3 and V is TRBV10-3, with D uncertain. In germline, CDR1 is ENHRY, CDR2 SYGVKD. Trimming stripped 3 bases from V and 0 bases from J, with 12 bases between. This CDR3 spans 16 amino acids. The CDR3 region has the DNA TGTGCCATCAGTGACCAACAGATTAGCTCTGGAAACACCATATATTTT. It translates to CAISDQQISSGNTIYF.

The chain recombines TRBV6-1 with TRBJ1-2; D call uncertain. Germline CDR1 reads MNHNS; CDR2 reads SASEGT. The CDR3 runs to 13 residues. V was clipped by 3 bases and J by 4 bases, with 9 bases between them. CDR3: CASSDAGGYGYTF. The CDR3 coding sequence is TGTGCCAGCAGTGACGCGGGAGGCTATGGCTACACCTTC.

The chain is built from TRBV7-9 and TRBJ2-5, with 12 positions matching TRBD2. The CDR3 has 15 amino acids. CDR1 is SEHNR, CDR2 FQNEAQ, per germline (reference sequence). The trim removed 7 bases at V and 5 bases at J, leaving 8 bases unmatched. The chain's CDR3 is CASTGLAGKGETQYF. The CDR3 region has the DNA TGTGCCAGCACCGGACTAGCGGGGAAAGGGGAGACCCAGTACTTC.